This entry features one T cell receptor beta chain sequence. This sample is part of a study of PD-L1 blockade in urothelial cancer. As for the study in general: Samples came from 3 weeks, at the second dose, and 6 weeks into treatment.

Time point given: peripheral blood 6 weeks after treatment start. Samples were collected from each patient before treatment and during treatment. Each patient gave between 1 and 8 of them in total. The V gene lost 2 bases and the J gene lost 5 bases, with 10 bases spanning the gap. The CDR3 has 13 amino acids. Germline assignment: CDR1 PRHDT and CDR2 FYEKMQ (reference sequence). The investigators introduced synthetic TCR analog templates into each PCR as spikes. Clones were read by immunoSEQ multiplex PCR, and TCRdb kept only the in-frame ones, dropping some. This table holds about 120,000 clones, roughly 91% found once.

The clonotype comes from a man in his sixties with urothelial cancer. Sequences were derived from PBMCs, sampled around atezolizumab (anti-PD-L1) treatment. This rearrangement joins TRBV13 to TRBJ2-7; maybe TRBD2 (6 bases). The CDR3 sequence: CASSLRGADEQYF. The CDR3 region has the DNA TGTGCCAGCAGCTTACGCGGGGCGGACGAGCAGTACTTC.